Following are 17 T cell receptor beta chains from one sample sequenced in a study of T cell responses to AZD1222 COVID-19 vaccine. Method: immunoSEQ multiplex PCR; TCRdb's copy keeps in-frame clones and lacks some. The table lists 200,000 to 250,000 clones, about 92% of them singletons. This material consisted of peripheral blood, taken on day 0 of MenACWY control vaccination. All receptors come from an adult in good health.

The chain joins TRBV30 to TRBJ2-7; the D gene is possibly TRBD1 (6 bases). Trimming took 2 bases from V and 1 from J, leaving 15 bases between them. Germline CDR1 is GTSNPN and CDR2 is SVGIG (reference sequence). The CDR3 is made up of 15 amino acids. CDR3 DNA: TGTGCCTGGAGTTATGGGGGCGCCGGGTCCTACGAGCAGTACTTC. Translated, it gives CAWSYGGAGSYEQYF.

The rearrangement joins TRBV6-5 to TRBJ1-4, with D hard to call. This CDR3 is built from 14 residues. Germline values: CDR1 MNHEY, CDR2 SVGAGI. V lost 7 bases and J 8 bases, leaving 17 bases between the germline ends. This chain's CDR3 is CASTLGRGREKLFF. The CDR3 nucleotides are TGTGCCAGCACCCTAGGCCGGGGAAGGGAAAAACTGTTTTTT.

The chain has TRBV4-2 and TRBJ2-3; 9 bases are shared with TRBD2. Germline CDR1 is LGHNA and CDR2 is YNFKEQ. The CDR3 is 21 residues long. J lost 2 bases, V lost 4 bases, and 22 bases had no gene match. In DNA, the CDR3 is TGTGCCAGCAGCCGACTCCTGAGTCCCCAGGGTAGCGGGGGTGACACAGATACGCAGTATTTT. It is translated as CASSRLLSPQGSGGDTDTQYF.

This clone is a singleton in its sample. The gene calls are TRBV3-1 (or the pseudogene TRBV3-2) and TRBJ2-7; D perhaps matches TRBD1 (6 bases). Trimming shortened V by 2 bases and J by 4 bases, and 9 bases separated the two germline ends. CDR1 and CDR2 from the germline V gene are LGHDT and YNNKEL (reference sequence). The CDR3 length is 13 residues. The CDR3 sequence: CASSQLQGYEQYF. CDR3 DNA sequence: TGTGCCAGCAGCCAACTACAGGGTTACGAGCAGTACTTC.

The chain combines TRBV3-1 (or the pseudogene TRBV3-2) with TRBJ2-1; the match to TRBD2 covers 8 bases. Trimming removed 1 base from V and 2 bases from J; junction bases left unmatched: 1. The CDR3 sequence is 15 residues long. Germline assignment: CDR1 LGHDT and CDR2 YNNKEL (reference sequence). The CDR3 nucleotides are TGTGCCAGCAGCCAAGCGGGGGGGCCCTACAATGAGCAGTTCTTC. Translated, it gives CASSQAGGPYNEQFF.

V usage is TRBV3-1 (or the pseudogene TRBV3-2) and J usage is TRBJ2-5; perhaps TRBD1 as D (6 bases). The CDR3 covers 12 residues. In germline, CDR1 is LGHDT, CDR2 YNNKEL (reference sequence). The V end was cut by 1 base, the J end by 13 bases, with 13 bases between. The CDR3 loop reads CASSQVDQGRYF. Here the CDR3 DNA reads TGTGCCAGCAGCCAAGTCGACCAGGGGAGGTACTTC.

V gene TRBV30 combines with J gene TRBJ1-5, with 8 bases aligning to TRBD1. The germline gives CDR1 GTSNPN, CDR2 SVGIG (reference sequence). After removal of 2 bases from V and 3 bases from J, the junction contained 6 bases not matched to a gene. This CDR3 region has 15 residues. The DNA for the CDR3 is TGTGCCTGGAGTCAACCGGGACAGGCCAATCAGCCCCAGCATTTT. Translating it yields CAWSQPGQANQPQHF.

The chain couples TRBV12-3 or TRBV12-4 to TRBJ1-5, with D perhaps TRBD1 (6 bases). The CDR3 runs 13 residues. The ends were cut back, 8 bases at V and 7 bases at J, with 15 bases in the middle. The CDR3 DNA reads TGTGCCAGCGCTACAGGGCGAGGGCAGCCCCAGCATTTT. It specifies CASATGRGQPQHF.

The chain has TRBV5-1 and TRBJ2-5; D is ambiguous. This CDR3 comprises 13 residues. Trimming stripped 0 bases from V and 6 bases from J, with 9 bases between. The germline gives CDR1 SGHRS, CDR2 YFSETQ. The CDR3 DNA is TGCGCCAGCAGCTTGGAGGGTGTAAAGACCCAGTACTTC. Translation: CASSLEGVKTQYF. Filled out from reference TRBV5-1 and TRBJ2-5, the complete variable domain reads KAGVTQTPRYLIKTRGQQVTLSCSPISGHRSVSWYQQTPGQGLQFLFEYFSETQRNKGNFPGRFSGRQFSNSRSEMNVSTLELGDSALYLCASSLEGVKTQYFGPGTRLLVL.

The chain links TRBV19 to TRBJ2-7, with 11 bases that match TRBD1. With 11 bases clipped from V and 6 bases from J, the junction kept 6 bases outside the gene matches. CDR3 size: 12 residues. From germline, CDR1 is LNHDA and CDR2 SQIVND (reference sequence). In nucleotides, the CDR3 is TGTGCCGCGGACAGGGGGCAGGGCGAGCAGTACTTC. It codes for CAADRGQGEQYF.

The chain has TRBV7-2 and TRBJ1-5; TRBD1 is a possible D gene (6 bases). V dropped 4 bases and J dropped 6 bases, with 13 bases sitting between them. The V gene's germline CDR1 is SGHTA and CDR2 FQGNSA. This CDR3 region has 14 residues. The CDR3 loop is CASSSNPGVQPQHF. The CDR3 region has the DNA TGTGCCAGCAGCTCCAACCCAGGGGTTCAGCCCCAGCATTTT.

This sequence joins TRBV3-1 (or the pseudogene TRBV3-2) and TRBJ1-2, with D possibly TRBD1 on 5 matching bases. V shed 4 bases and J shed 4 bases, with 16 bases lying between them. Germline CDR1 and CDR2: LGHDT and YNNKEL (reference sequence). The CDR3 is 15 amino acids. The CDR3 loop is CASSPSSGRVYGYTF. The CDR3 region has the DNA TGTGCCAGCAGCCCTTCCTCGGGGCGCGTCTATGGCTACACCTTC.

J is TRBJ2-6 and V is TRBV4-3, with D unresolved. Between the trimmed V and J ends, which lost 1 base and 0 bases, there was a span of 4 bases. The CDR3 length is 15 residues. The germline gives CDR1 LGHNA, CDR2 YSLEER. The CDR3 protein is CASSQALSGANVLTF. Here the CDR3 DNA reads TGCGCCAGCAGCCAAGCCCTCTCTGGGGCCAACGTCCTGACTTTC.

The V and J genes are TRBV7-2 and TRBJ1-1; TRBD1 matches at 7 bases. Trimming removed 1 base from V and 8 bases from J; junction bases left unmatched: 10. Germline values: CDR1 SGHTA, CDR2 FQGNSA. The CDR3 has 15 amino acids. The chain's CDR3 is CASSLGAQGWLEAFF. In nucleotides, the CDR3 is TGTGCCAGCAGCTTAGGGGCACAGGGGTGGTTGGAAGCTTTCTTT.

The rearrangement uses TRBV13 and TRBJ1-2; the D is unclear. The CDR3 extends over 14 amino acids. CDR1 and CDR2 from the germline V gene are PRHDT and FYEKMQ (reference sequence). V was pared by 8 bases and J by 1 base, with 14 bases between. The CDR3 DNA reads TGTGCCAGCTCCGGAGTGCTCGGTAACTATGGCTACACCTTC. It specifies CASSGVLGNYGYTF.

The V gene is TRBV30, the J gene TRBJ1-3; tentative D call: TRBD1 (6 bases). V was trimmed by 6 bases and J by 3 bases, leaving 15 bases between them. Germline V CDR1 and CDR2: GTSNPN, SVGIG (reference sequence). The CDR3 is 14 residues long. CDR3 nucleotide sequence: TGTGCCTGCCCCACCACAGGGTTTGGAAACACCATATATTTT. Translation gives CACPTTGFGNTIYF.

This chain links TRBV27 with TRBJ2-7; no reliable D call. The CDR3 consists of 15 residues. From germline, CDR1 is MNHEY and CDR2 SMNVEV (reference sequence). Trimming took 2 bases from V and 3 from J, leaving 14 bases between them. CDR3 amino acids: CASSLQGRGIYEQYF. The CDR3 DNA reads TGTGCCAGCAGTTTACAAGGCAGAGGAATCTACGAGCAGTACTTC.